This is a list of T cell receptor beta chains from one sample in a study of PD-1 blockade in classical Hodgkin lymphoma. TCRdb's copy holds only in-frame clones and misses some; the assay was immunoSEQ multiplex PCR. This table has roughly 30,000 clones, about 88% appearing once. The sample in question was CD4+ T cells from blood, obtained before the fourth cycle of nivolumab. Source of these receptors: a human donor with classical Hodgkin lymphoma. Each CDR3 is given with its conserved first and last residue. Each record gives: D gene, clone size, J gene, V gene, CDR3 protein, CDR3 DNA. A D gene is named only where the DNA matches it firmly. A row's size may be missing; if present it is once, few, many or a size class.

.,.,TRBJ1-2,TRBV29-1,CSVVNGYGYTF,TGCAGCGTTGTGAACGGTTATGGCTACACCTTC
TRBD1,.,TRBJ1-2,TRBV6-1,CASSATGGYGYTF,TGTGCCAGCAGTGCGACAGGGGGCTATGGCTACACCTTC
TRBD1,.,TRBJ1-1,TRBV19,CASTPQGVNTEAFF,TGTGCCAGTACCCCTCAGGGGGTGAACACTGAAGCTTTCTTT
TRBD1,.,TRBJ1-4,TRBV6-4,CASSGEGQGTNEKLFF,TGTGCCAGCAGTGGCGAAGGACAGGGGACTAATGAAAAACTGTTTTTT
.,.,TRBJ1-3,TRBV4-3,CASSQDSRGPGNTIYF,TGCGCCAGCAGCCAAGATTCGCGGGGGCCTGGAAACACCATATATTTT
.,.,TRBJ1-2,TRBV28,CASDTGRGYTF,TGTGCCAGCGATACAGGGAGGGGCTACACCTTC
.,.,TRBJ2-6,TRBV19,CASSTGANVLTF,TGTGCCAGTAGTACTGGGGCCAACGTCCTGACTTTC
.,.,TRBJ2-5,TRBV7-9,CASSLEFITAGLVETQYF,TGTGCCAGCAGCTTAGAGTTTATTACAGCCGGATTGGTGGAGACCCAGTACTTC
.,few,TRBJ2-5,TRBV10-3,CAIGQLETQYF,TGTGCCATCGGGCAGTTAGAGACCCAGTACTTC
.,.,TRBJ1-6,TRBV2,CASSEVGALHF,TGTGCCAGCAGTGAAGTAGGGGCCCTCCACTTT
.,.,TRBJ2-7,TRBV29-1,CSVDLSSSYEQYF,TGCAGCGTTGACCTTTCTAGTTCCTACGAGCAGTACTTC
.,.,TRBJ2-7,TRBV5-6,CASKPDIQWGAQYF,TGTGCCAGCAAACCGGACATCCAATGGGGGGCCCAGTACTTC
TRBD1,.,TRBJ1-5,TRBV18,CASSPGEGAFPFRQPQHF,TGTGCCAGCTCTCCTGGGGAGGGGGCGTTTCCTTTCCGCCAGCCCCAGCATTTT
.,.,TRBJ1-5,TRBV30,CAGGDFGNQPQHF,TGTGCCGGAGGTGATTTTGGCAATCAGCCCCAGCATTTT
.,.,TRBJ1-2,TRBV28,CASSLIPVGPLGYTF,TGTGCCAGCAGTTTAATACCCGTGGGGCCTCTGGGCTACACCTTC
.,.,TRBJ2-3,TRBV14,CASSFLYRETQYF,TGTGCCAGCAGCTTTTTGTATCGGGAGACGCAGTATTTT
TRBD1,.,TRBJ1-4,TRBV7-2,CASSFDRTGNEKLFF,TGTGCCAGCAGCTTTGATCGGACAGGGAATGAAAAACTGTTTTTT
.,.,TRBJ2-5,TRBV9,CASSPLPGPGSQETQYF,TGTGCCAGCAGCCCCTTGCCGGGACCCGGCAGTCAAGAGACCCAGTACTTC
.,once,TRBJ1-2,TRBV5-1,CASSLGPANYGYTF,TGCGCCAGCAGCTTGGGCCCGGCGAACTATGGCTACACCTTC
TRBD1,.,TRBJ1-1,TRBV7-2,CASSLEAGGVPEAFF,TGTGCCAGCAGCTTAGAGGCAGGGGGAGTCCCTGAAGCTTTCTTT
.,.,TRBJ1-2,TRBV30,CAGQRMGYGYTF,TGTGCCGGACAGCGCATGGGCTATGGCTACACCTTC
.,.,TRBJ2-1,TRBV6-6,CASSYPWEQFF,TGTGCCAGCAGTTATCCTTGGGAGCAGTTCTTC
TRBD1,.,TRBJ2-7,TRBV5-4,CASSNRDRGLYEQYF,TGTGCCAGCAGCAACCGGGACAGGGGCCTCTACGAGCAGTACTTC
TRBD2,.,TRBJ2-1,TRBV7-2,CASSPTSGGYNEQFF,TGTGCCAGCAGCCCCACTAGCGGGGGCTACAATGAGCAGTTCTTC
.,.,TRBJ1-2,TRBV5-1,CASSLEGDWDGYTF,TGCGCCAGCAGCTTGGAGGGGGACTGGGATGGCTACACCTTC
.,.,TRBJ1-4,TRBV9,CASSGARGVATNEKLFF,TGTGCCAGCAGCGGAGCTAGGGGGGTAGCAACTAATGAAAAACTGTTTTTT
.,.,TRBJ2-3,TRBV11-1,CASSPPAQRDTQYF,TGTGCCAGCAGCCCTCCGGCCCAGCGGGATACGCAGTATTTT
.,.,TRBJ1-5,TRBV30,CAWTGLGSNQPQHF,TGTGCCTGGACAGGGCTCGGGAGCAATCAGCCCCAGCATTTT
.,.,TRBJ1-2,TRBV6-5,CASSPGGSTDYGYTF,TGTGCCAGCAGTCCCGGAGGTAGCACGGACTATGGCTACACCTTC
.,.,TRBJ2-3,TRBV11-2,CASSFWTGSTDTQYF,TGTGCCAGCAGCTTCTGGACGGGTAGCACAGATACGCAGTATTTT
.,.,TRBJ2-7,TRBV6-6,CASSYSHEQYF,TGTGCCAGCAGTTACTCCCACGAGCAGTACTTC
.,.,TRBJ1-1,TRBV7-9,CASSLTAENTEAFF,TGTGCCAGCAGCTTAACAGCTGAGAACACTGAAGCTTTCTTT
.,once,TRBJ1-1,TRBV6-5,CASSSFTGNTEAFF,TGTGCCAGCAGTTCCTTCACAGGGAACACTGAAGCTTTCTTT
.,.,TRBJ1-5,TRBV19,CASSIPQGQPQHF,TGTGCCAGTAGTATACCCCAGGGGCAGCCCCAGCATTTT